What follows are 14 T cell receptor beta chains derived from one specimen sequenced in a study of blood T cell repertoires in COVID-19. Some clones are missing from TCRdb's copy, which holds only in-frame ones; the method was immunoSEQ multiplex PCR. The sample has around 130,000 clones, more than 60% seen once; the top ten hold around 17%. The sample was peripheral blood. The receptors were gathered from a middle-aged man with acute or convalescent COVID-19.

The gene calls are TRBV7-9 and TRBJ1-2; a weak D match, TRBD1 (5 bases). The ends were cut back, 0 bases at V and 3 bases at J, with 20 bases in the middle. This CDR3 is built from 18 residues. From germline, CDR1 is SEHNR and CDR2 FQNEAQ (reference sequence). The CDR3: CASSLAGGAADRYYGYTF. In DNA form, the CDR3 reads TGTGCCAGCAGCTTAGCGGGTGGGGCCGCCGATCGTTACTATGGCTACACCTTC.

The chain recombines TRBV25-1 with TRBJ1-6; D uncertain. Germline V gene data show CDR1 as MGHDK and CDR2 as SYGVNS. Deletions cut 2 bases from V and 8 bases from J, with 10 bases between. This CDR3 spans 14 amino acids. The CDR3 nucleotides read TGTGCCAGCAGTGAAATTACGGTAGATTCACCCCTCCACTTT. Translating it yields CASSEITVDSPLHF.

This clone was detected only a few times. The rearrangement links TRBV3-1 (or the pseudogene TRBV3-2) to TRBJ2-3, with D maybe TRBD2 (6 bases). The CDR3 is made up of 15 amino acids. V was clipped by 5 bases and J by 3 bases, with 15 bases between them. Germline V CDR1 and CDR2: LGHDT, YNNKEL (reference sequence). CDR3 bases: TGTGCCAGCAGCGCCGGCGGGGCTGAGACAGATACGCAGTATTTT. This sequence encodes CASSAGGAETDTQYF.

This clone was detected a few times. The J gene is TRBJ2-1, the V gene TRBV28; TRBD1 matches 10 bases. CDR1 is MDHEN, CDR2 SYDVKM, per germline. Trimming removed 6 bases from V and 8 bases from J; junction bases left unmatched: 13. The CDR3 runs to 16 residues. The CDR3 nucleotides are TGTGCCAGCAGCTATCCTCGGGACAGGGGTGCATATGAGCAGTTCTTC. Encoded protein: CASSYPRDRGAYEQFF.

The rearrangement joins TRBV4-1 to TRBJ2-3; 10 nucleotides line up with TRBD1. CDR1 is MGHRA, CDR2 YSYEKL, per germline. The CDR3 is 16 amino acids. V trimming: 3 bases; J trimming: 3 bases; junction bases outside the gene matches: 6. Written as DNA, the CDR3 is TGCGCCAGCAGCCAGATCCGGACAGGGGGTACAGATACGCAGTATTTT. Translated, it gives CASSQIRTGGTDTQYF.

This chain links TRBV30 with TRBJ1-2, with a weak D call TRBD1 (5 bases). V was pared by 0 bases and J by 4 bases, with 15 bases between. Germline CDR1 GTSNPN, CDR2 SVGIG (reference sequence). The CDR3 covers 15 residues. The CDR3 DNA follows: TGTGCCTGGAGTGTTGCGGGACTCGAAGGCTATGGCTACACCTTC. It codes for CAWSVAGLEGYGYTF.

The chain carries TRBV5-5 and TRBJ1-2; D may be TRBD1 (5 bases). The CDR3 runs 13 residues. CDR1 SGHKS and CDR2 YYEKEE come from the germline V gene (reference sequence). The V gene lost 1 base and the J gene lost 8 bases, with 12 bases spanning the gap. CDR3 residues: CASSLSGMGGYTF. CDR3 bases: TGTGCCAGCAGCTTGTCAGGGATGGGGGGCTACACCTTC.

V and J are TRBV15 and TRBJ1-6, with 7 bases identical to TRBD1. With V trimmed by 8 bases and J by 10 bases, 8 bases remained unmatched. The CDR3 length is 13 residues. Germline V CDR1 and CDR2: LNHNV, YYDKDF (reference sequence). This CDR3 is CATSGGHLSPLHF. In DNA, the CDR3 is TGTGCCACCTCAGGGGGTCACCTGTCACCCCTCCACTTT.

The chain couples TRBV27 to TRBJ1-5, with TRBD1 matching over 11 bases. The germline CDR1 and CDR2 sequences are MNHEY and SMNVEV (reference sequence). The junction had 9 bases not matched to a gene; V was cut back by 2 bases and J by 0 bases. This CDR3 is 19 amino acids long. The CDR3 reads CASSLRGDRGSYSNQPQHF. CDR3 DNA sequence: TGTGCCAGCAGTTTAAGGGGGGACAGGGGGTCCTATAGCAATCAGCCCCAGCATTTT.

The chain carries TRBV4-1 and TRBJ1-1; possible D gene TRBD1, 6 bases. The ends were cut back, 6 bases at V and 1 base at J, with 18 bases in the middle. Germline CDR1 and CDR2: MGHRA and YSYEKL. This CDR3 is 16 amino acids long. CDR3 region: CASRLGGGRGNTEAFF. CDR3 coding DNA: TGCGCCAGCAGGTTAGGCGGGGGCCGGGGGAACACTGAAGCTTTCTTT.

The chain combines TRBV19 with TRBJ2-3, with D maybe TRBD1 (6 bases). V was shortened by 6 bases and J by 4 bases, with 14 bases between the two germline ends. Per the germline V gene, CDR1 is LNHDA and CDR2 is SQIVND (reference sequence). CDR3 size: 14 residues. Here the CDR3 DNA reads TGTGCCAGTAGAGAGGGGACAACCCCAGATACGCAGTATTTT. Protein: CASREGTTPDTQYF.

The J gene is TRBJ2-7, the V gene TRBV28, with 8 bases aligning to TRBD1. In germline, CDR1 is MDHEN, CDR2 SYDVKM. The V gene end was trimmed by 3 bases and the J gene end by 5 bases; junction bases not matched to a gene: 12. The CDR3 consists of 16 residues. The CDR3 nucleotides are TGTGCCAGCAGTTTTTCCTCCAGGGGGCGCCTCAACGAGCAGTACGTC. Translation gives CASSFSSRGRLNEQYV.

The rearrangement links TRBV5-1 to TRBJ1-1; no clear D. V lost 0 bases and J lost 3, with 15 bases in between. CDR3 length equals 16 residues. Per germline, CDR1 SGHRS and CDR2 YFSETQ. The CDR3 loop is CASSLEGRAWDTEAFF. The CDR3, as DNA: TGCGCCAGCAGCTTGGAAGGGAGGGCTTGGGACACTGAAGCTTTCTTT. Looking up the rest from reference TRBV5-1 and TRBJ1-1 gives the full variable domain: KAGVTQTPRYLIKTRGQQVTLSCSPISGHRSVSWYQQTPGQGLQFLFEYFSETQRNKGNFPGRFSGRQFSNSRSEMNVSTLELGDSALYLCASSLEGRAWDTEAFFGQGTRLTVV.

The chain joins TRBV6-5 to TRBJ2-3, with 7 positions matching TRBD1. The V and J ends lost 6 bases and 5 bases, in that order; junction bases with no gene match: 11. This CDR3 is 15 amino acids long. Germline assignment: CDR1 MNHEY and CDR2 SVGAGI. Written as DNA, the CDR3 is TGTGCCAGCAGACTACAGGGGTCTGTGGGAGATACGCAGTATTTT. Translation: CASRLQGSVGDTQYF.